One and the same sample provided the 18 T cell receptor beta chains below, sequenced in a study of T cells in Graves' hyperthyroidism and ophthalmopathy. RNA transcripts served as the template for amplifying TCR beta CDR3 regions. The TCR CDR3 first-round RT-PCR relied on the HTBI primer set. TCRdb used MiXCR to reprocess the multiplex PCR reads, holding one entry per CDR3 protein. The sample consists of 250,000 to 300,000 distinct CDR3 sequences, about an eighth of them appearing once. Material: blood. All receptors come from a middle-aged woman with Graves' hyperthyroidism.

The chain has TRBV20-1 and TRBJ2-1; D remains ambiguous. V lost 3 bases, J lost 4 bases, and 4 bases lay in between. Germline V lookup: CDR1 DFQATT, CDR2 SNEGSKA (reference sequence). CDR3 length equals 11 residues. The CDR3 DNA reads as TGCAGTGCTAGTACTTACAATGAGCAGTTCTTC. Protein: CSASTYNEQFF.

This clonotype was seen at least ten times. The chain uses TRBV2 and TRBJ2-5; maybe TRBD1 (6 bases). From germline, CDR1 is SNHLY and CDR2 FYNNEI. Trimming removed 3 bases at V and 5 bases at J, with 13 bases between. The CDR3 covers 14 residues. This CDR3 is CASSESGAVETQYF. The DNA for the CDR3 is TGTGCCAGCAGTGAGTCAGGGGCGGTGGAGACCCAGTACTTC.

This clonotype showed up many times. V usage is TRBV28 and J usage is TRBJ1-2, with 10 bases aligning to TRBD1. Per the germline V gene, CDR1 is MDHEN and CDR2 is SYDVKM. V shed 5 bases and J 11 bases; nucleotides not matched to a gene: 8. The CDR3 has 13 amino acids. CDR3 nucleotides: TGTGCCAGCAGTGTGGGACAGGGGAGGCAGTACACCTTC. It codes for CASSVGQGRQYTF.

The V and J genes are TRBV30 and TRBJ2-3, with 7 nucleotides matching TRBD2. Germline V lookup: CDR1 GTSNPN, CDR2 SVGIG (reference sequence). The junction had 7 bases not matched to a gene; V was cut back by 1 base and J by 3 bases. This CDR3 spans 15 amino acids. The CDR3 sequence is CAWSDIGRRTDTQYF. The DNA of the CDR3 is TGTGCCTGGAGTGATATCGGGAGGCGAACAGATACGCAGTATTTT.

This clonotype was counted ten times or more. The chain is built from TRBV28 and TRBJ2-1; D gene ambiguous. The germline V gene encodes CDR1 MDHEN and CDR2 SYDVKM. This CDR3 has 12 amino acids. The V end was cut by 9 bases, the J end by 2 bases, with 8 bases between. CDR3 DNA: TGTGCCAGTCGTAGCACCTACAATGAGCAGTTCTTC. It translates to CASRSTYNEQFF.

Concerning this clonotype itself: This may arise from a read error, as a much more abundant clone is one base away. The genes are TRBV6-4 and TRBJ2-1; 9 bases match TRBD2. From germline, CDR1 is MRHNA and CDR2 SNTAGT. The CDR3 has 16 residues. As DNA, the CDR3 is TGTGGCAGCAGTCTTAGCGGGAGCTCCTCCTACAATGAGCAGTTCTTC. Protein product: CGSSLSGSSSYNEQFF.

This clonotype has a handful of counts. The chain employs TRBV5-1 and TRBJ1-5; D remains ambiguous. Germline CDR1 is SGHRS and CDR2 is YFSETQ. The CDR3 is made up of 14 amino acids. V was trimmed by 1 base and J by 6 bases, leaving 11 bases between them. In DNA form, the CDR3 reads TGCGCCAGCAGCTTGACCGGGGTGGGTCAGCCCCAGCATTTT. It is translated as CASSLTGVGQPQHF.

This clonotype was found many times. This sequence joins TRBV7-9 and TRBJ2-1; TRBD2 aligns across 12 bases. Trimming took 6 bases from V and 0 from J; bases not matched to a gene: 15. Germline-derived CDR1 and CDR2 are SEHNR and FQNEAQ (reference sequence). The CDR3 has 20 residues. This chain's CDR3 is CASRKQPGLAGESSYNEQFF. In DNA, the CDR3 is TGTGCCAGCAGGAAACAACCGGGACTAGCGGGTGAGAGCTCCTACAATGAGCAGTTCTTC.

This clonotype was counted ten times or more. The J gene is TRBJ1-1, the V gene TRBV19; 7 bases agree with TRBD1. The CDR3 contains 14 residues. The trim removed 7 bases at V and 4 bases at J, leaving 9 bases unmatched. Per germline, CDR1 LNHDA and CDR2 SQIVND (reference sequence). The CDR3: CASNWGQTFTEAFF. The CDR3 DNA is TGTGCCAGTAACTGGGGACAGACCTTCACTGAAGCTTTCTTT.

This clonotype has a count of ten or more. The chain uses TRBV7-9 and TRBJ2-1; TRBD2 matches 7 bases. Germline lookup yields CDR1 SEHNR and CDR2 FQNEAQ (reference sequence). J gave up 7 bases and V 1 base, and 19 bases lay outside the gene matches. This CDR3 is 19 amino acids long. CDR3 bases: TGTGCCAGCAGCTTAGAAATTTTCGGCGGGATATTAGCGGGTAATGAGCAGTTCTTC. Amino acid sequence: CASSLEIFGGILAGNEQFF.

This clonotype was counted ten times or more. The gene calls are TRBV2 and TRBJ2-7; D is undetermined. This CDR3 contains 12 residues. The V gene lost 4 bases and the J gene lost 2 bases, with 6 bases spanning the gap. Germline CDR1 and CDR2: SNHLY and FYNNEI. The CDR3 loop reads CASSVHAYEQYF. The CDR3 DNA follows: TGTGCCAGCAGTGTGCACGCCTACGAGCAGTACTTC.

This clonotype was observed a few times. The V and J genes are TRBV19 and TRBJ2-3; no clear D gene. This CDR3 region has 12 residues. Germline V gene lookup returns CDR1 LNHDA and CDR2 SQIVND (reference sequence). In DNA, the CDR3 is TGTGCAAGCCTCGGTCTCACAGATACGCAGTATTTT. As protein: CASLGLTDTQYF.

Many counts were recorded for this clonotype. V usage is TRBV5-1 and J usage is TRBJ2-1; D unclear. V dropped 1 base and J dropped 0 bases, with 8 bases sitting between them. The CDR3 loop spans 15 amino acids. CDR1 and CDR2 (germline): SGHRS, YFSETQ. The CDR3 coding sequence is TGCGCCAGCAGCTTGACAGAGAGCTCCTACAATGAGCAGTTCTTC. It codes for CASSLTESSYNEQFF.

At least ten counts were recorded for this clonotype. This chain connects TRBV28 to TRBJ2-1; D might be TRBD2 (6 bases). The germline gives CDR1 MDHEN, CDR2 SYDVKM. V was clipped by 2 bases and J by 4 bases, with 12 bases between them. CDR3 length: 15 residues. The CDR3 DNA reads TGTGCCAGCAGTTTAAGTCGGGCGGGATACAATGAGCAGTTCTTC. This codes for CASSLSRAGYNEQFF.

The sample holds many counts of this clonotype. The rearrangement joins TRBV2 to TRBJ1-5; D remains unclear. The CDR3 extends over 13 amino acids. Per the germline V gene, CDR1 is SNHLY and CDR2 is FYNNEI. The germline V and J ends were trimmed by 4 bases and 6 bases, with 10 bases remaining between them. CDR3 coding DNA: TGTGCCAGCAGTGCCGAGAACACTCAGCCCCAGCATTTT. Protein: CASSAENTQPQHF.

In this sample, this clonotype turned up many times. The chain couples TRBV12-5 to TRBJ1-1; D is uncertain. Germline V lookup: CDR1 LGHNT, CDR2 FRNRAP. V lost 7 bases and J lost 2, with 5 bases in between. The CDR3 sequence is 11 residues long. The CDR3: CASAPNTEAFF. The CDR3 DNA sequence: TGTGCTAGTGCCCCTAACACTGAAGCTTTCTTT.

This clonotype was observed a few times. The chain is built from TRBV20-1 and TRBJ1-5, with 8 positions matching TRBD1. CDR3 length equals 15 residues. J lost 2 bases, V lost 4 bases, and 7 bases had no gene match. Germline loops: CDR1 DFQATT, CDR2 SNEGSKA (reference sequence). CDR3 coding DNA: TGCAGTGCTAAAAGGGGGGGACAGGGCAATCAGCCCCAGCATTTT. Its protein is CSAKRGGQGNQPQHF.

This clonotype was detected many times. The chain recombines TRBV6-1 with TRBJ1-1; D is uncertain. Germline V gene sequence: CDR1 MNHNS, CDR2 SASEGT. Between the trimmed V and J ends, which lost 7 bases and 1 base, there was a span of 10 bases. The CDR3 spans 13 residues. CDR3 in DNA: TGTGCCAGCACCGAGCCAAGGAACACTGAAGCTTTCTTT. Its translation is CASTEPRNTEAFF.